The 32 T cell receptor beta chains in this list originate from one sample, sequenced in a study of T-cell memory formation after mild COVID-19. TCRdb processed the 5' RACE reads anew with MiXCR; each CDR3 protein has one entry. The sample lists some 340,000 distinct CDR3 sequences, under 15% occurring once. Sequenced sample: PBMCs or a T cell subset sorted from them (not recorded which). These receptors were taken from a man aged 18 to 35 who had mild COVID-19 (a few samples of this study predate the infection). Cell type and time point are not known.

The chain combines TRBV4-3 with TRBJ1-2; 7 bases align to TRBD1. The CDR3 covers 14 residues. V lost 1 base to trimming and J lost 8 bases; unmatched junction nucleotides: 7. Germline V gene sequence: CDR1 LGHNA, CDR2 YSLEER. CDR3 sequence (DNA): TGCGCCAGCAGCCAAGTGCCCAGGGGGGGCGGCTACACCTTC. Translating gives CASSQVPRGGGYTF.

There are a few counts of this clonotype. The chain links TRBV12-3 or TRBV12-4 to TRBJ1-5; 7 bases fit TRBD1. The V segment lost 0 bases and the J segment 4 bases; nucleotides outside the gene matches: 9. The CDR3 covers 17 residues. The CDR3 nucleotides read TGTGCCAGCAGTTTAGCGAATGACAGGGACCCAAATCAGCCCCAGCATTTT. Translating it yields CASSLANDRDPNQPQHF.

This chain uses TRBV28 with TRBJ1-1, with D tentatively TRBD1 (5 bases). Trimming cost V 4 bases and J 4 bases, with 16 bases left between them. The CDR3 is 15 residues long. From germline, CDR1 is MDHEN and CDR2 SYDVKM. The CDR3 spells CASSSSDDSSTEAFF. Written as DNA, the CDR3 is TGTGCCAGCAGTTCATCGGACGACAGTTCCACTGAAGCTTTCTTT.

This clonotype has ten or more counts. The V gene is TRBV29-1, the J gene TRBJ2-5; possibly TRBD1 for D (5 bases). V was pared by 5 bases and J by 0 bases, with 10 bases between. CDR3 length: 13 residues. From germline, CDR1 is SQVTM and CDR2 ANQGSEA. The CDR3 region is CSVTRQNQETQYF. CDR3 sequence (DNA): TGCAGCGTTACAAGACAGAACCAAGAGACCCAGTACTTC.

This clonotype was counted only a few times. The V and J genes are TRBV9 and TRBJ2-3; TRBD2 might be the D (7 bases). The CDR3 has 16 residues. The V end was cut by 1 base, the J end by 6 bases, with 18 bases between. Germline V gene sequence: CDR1 SGDLS, CDR2 YYNGEE. The CDR3 DNA sequence: TGTGCCAGCAGCGTATTTGCGGGGGCGCCATCCGATACGCAGTATTTT. Amino acid sequence: CASSVFAGAPSDTQYF.

The rearrangement uses TRBV7-9 and TRBJ1-1; D not certain. Looked up from germline, CDR1 is SEHNR and CDR2 is FQNEAQ (reference sequence). The CDR3 is 9 amino acids. V lost 8 bases and J lost 6, with 4 bases in between. CDR3 DNA sequence: TGTGCCAGCCGTCCTGAAGCTTTCTTT. Protein: CASRPEAFF.

At least ten counts were recorded for this clonotype. This sequence joins TRBV7-2 and TRBJ2-4; D is ambiguous. CDR3 length: 18 residues. CDR1 is SGHTA, CDR2 FQGNSA, per germline. Between the trimmed V and J ends, which lost 5 bases and 2 bases, there was a span of 22 bases. In DNA, the CDR3 is TGTGCCAGCAGCCCGGGCCGGTGGGGTTGGTTAACCAAAAACATTCAGTACTTC. This codes for CASSPGRWGWLTKNIQYF. Full variable domain (missing parts from reference TRBV7-2 and TRBJ2-4): GAGVSQSPSNKVTEKGKDVELRCDPISGHTALYWYRQSLGQGLEFLIYFQGNSAPDKSGLPSDRFSAERTGGSVSTLTIQRTQQEDSAVYLCASSPGRWGWLTKNIQYFGAGTRLSVL.

J is TRBJ2-7 and V is TRBV20-1; D perhaps matches TRBD1 (6 bases). The germline V and J ends were trimmed by 3 bases and 7 bases, with 16 bases remaining between them. Germline loops: CDR1 DFQATT, CDR2 SNEGSKA (reference sequence). The CDR3 is 13 amino acids. The DNA for the CDR3 is TGCAGTGCTAGGGGGACACGACTCGGGGAGCAGTACGTC. This translates into CSARGTRLGEQYV.

This clonotype has more than one count but fewer than ten. This chain joins TRBV20-1 and TRBJ1-2; D gene ambiguous. From germline, CDR1 is DFQATT and CDR2 SNEGSKA (reference sequence). V was cut by 0 bases and J by 5 bases, with 10 bases left in between. The CDR3 covers 13 residues. CDR3 residues: CSARDYRSYGYTF. In DNA, the CDR3 is TGCAGTGCTAGAGATTATAGGAGTTATGGCTACACCTTC.

In its sample, this clonotype was seen a few times. The V and J genes are TRBV12-3 or TRBV12-4 and TRBJ1-1; D uncertain. The CDR3 runs to 14 residues. The V end lost 6 bases, the J end lost 2 bases, and 13 bases lay between the germline ends. CDR3 region: CASSRTGPNTEAFF. The CDR3 bases are TGTGCCAGCAGCCGAACCGGGCCAAACACTGAAGCTTTCTTT.

The chain recombines TRBV7-2 with TRBJ2-1; D perhaps matches TRBD2 (6 bases). This CDR3 has 17 amino acids. Germline values: CDR1 SGHTA, CDR2 FQGNSA. V was pared by 4 bases and J by 4 bases, with 20 bases between. The CDR3 region has the DNA TGTGCCAGCAGCTGGAACAATTTAGCGGCGAGTTACAATGAGCAGTTCTTC. Translated, it gives CASSWNNLAASYNEQFF.

J is TRBJ1-5 and V is TRBV7-2; 10 positions agree with TRBD1. The CDR3 loop spans 16 amino acids. V shed 3 bases and J 6 bases; nucleotides not matched to a gene: 8. CDR1 SGHTA and CDR2 FQGNSA come from the germline V gene. The CDR3 loop is CASSLAGQGIPQPQHF. The CDR3 DNA follows: TGTGCCAGCAGCTTGGCGGGACAGGGGATTCCTCAGCCCCAGCATTTT.

This clonotype was counted ten times or more. V gene TRBV20-1 combines with J gene TRBJ2-3; 7 bases are shared with TRBD2. The J segment lost 1 base and the V segment lost 0 bases, leaving 1 base of the junction unmatched. Germline loops: CDR1 DFQATT, CDR2 SNEGSKA (reference sequence). This CDR3 is built from 14 residues. This chain's CDR3 is CSARDLAGTDTQYF. The CDR3 nucleotides are TGCAGTGCTAGAGATCTAGCGGGCACAGATACGCAGTATTTT.

This clonotype was observed a handful of times. This chain uses TRBV20-1 with TRBJ2-3; tentatively, D is TRBD2 (6 bases). Between the trimmed V and J ends, which lost 6 bases and 1 base, there was a span of 17 bases. CDR3 length: 15 amino acids. Germline-derived CDR1 and CDR2 are DFQATT and SNEGSKA (reference sequence). The CDR3, as DNA: TGCAGTGCAGAGGGAGATAGCGGACGCACAGATACGCAGTATTTT. Translating it yields CSAEGDSGRTDTQYF.

This clonotype appeared a few times. The chain has TRBV11-2 and TRBJ1-2; D remains unclear. With 3 bases removed from V and 3 bases from J, the gap between germline ends came to 2 bases. Germline CDR1 SGHAT, CDR2 FQNNGV. The CDR3 runs to 11 residues. The chain's CDR3 is CASSFDYGYTF. CDR3 coding DNA: TGTGCCAGCAGCTTTGACTATGGCTACACCTTC.

The chain couples TRBV28 to TRBJ1-2; 8 nucleotides align to TRBD1. The CDR3 is 14 residues long. Germline values: CDR1 MDHEN, CDR2 SYDVKM. Trimming at V came to 5 bases and at J to 6 bases, leaving 8 bases not matched to a gene. CDR3 nucleotide sequence: TGTGCCAGCAGTCCCCGGGACAGGTGGCATGGCTACACCTTC. Protein sequence: CASSPRDRWHGYTF.

The chain combines TRBV11-2 with TRBJ2-1, with TRBD2 identical over 12 bases. Germline loops: CDR1 SGHAT, CDR2 FQNNGV. CDR3 length: 16 residues. The V gene end was trimmed by 5 bases and the J gene end by 9 bases; junction bases not matched to a gene: 11. CDR3 loop: CASSTLLAGGLGEQFF. CDR3 coding DNA: TGTGCCAGCAGCACCCTGCTAGCGGGGGGGCTGGGTGAGCAGTTCTTC.

The rearrangement uses TRBV7-9 and TRBJ1-1; the D gene is possibly TRBD1 (6 bases). The CDR3 has 15 residues. CDR1 SEHNR and CDR2 FQNEAQ come from the germline V gene (reference sequence). Trimming pared 1 base from V and 4 bases from J, leaving 13 bases between. In DNA, the CDR3 is TGTGCCAGCAGCTTAGTGGGGACACCTATCACTGAAGCTTTCTTT. Encoded protein: CASSLVGTPITEAFF. The full variable domain, completed using reference TRBV7-9 and TRBJ1-1, is DTGVSQNPRHKITKRGQNVTFRCDPISEHNRLYWYRQTLGQGPEFLTYFQNEAQLEKSRLLSDRFSAERPKGSFSTLEIQRTEQGDSAMYLCASSLVGTPITEAFFGQGTRLTVV.

This rearrangement joins TRBV7-9 to TRBJ1-6; no reliable D call. Trimming stripped 2 bases from V and 10 bases from J, with 6 bases between. The length of the CDR3 is 12 residues. Germline loops: CDR1 SEHNR, CDR2 FQNEAQ (reference sequence). CDR3 nucleotides: TGTGCCAGCAGCTTACAGTCCTCACCCCTCCACTTT. Protein product: CASSLQSSPLHF.

The V call is TRBV9, the J call TRBJ1-2; no firm D call. From germline, CDR1 is SGDLS and CDR2 YYNGEE. CDR3 length equals 11 residues. V was shortened by 5 bases and J by 3 bases, with 5 bases between the two germline ends. The CDR3 spells CASSSHYGYTF. DNA for the CDR3: TGTGCCAGCAGTTCCCACTATGGCTACACCTTC.

The chain links TRBV15 to TRBJ2-3; the D is unclear. V gave up 5 bases and J gave up 5 bases, with 11 bases separating them. The germline V gene encodes CDR1 LNHNV and CDR2 YYDKDF (reference sequence). The CDR3 runs to 13 residues. The CDR3 reads CATSPRGRDTQYF. CDR3 DNA: TGTGCCACCAGCCCCCGCGGACGAGATACGCAGTATTTT.

This clonotype was seen a few times. This chain links TRBV4-3 with TRBJ1-2; D remains ambiguous. Deletions cut 0 bases from V and 4 bases from J, with 12 bases between. The CDR3 is 15 amino acids. Germline lookup yields CDR1 LGHNA and CDR2 YSLEER. In DNA, the CDR3 is TGCGCCAGCAGCCAAGAAAGAGCGTCTCTCTATGGCTACACCTTC. Translation gives CASSQERASLYGYTF.

CDR3 region: CASSLAIRTGELFF. The CDR3 coding sequence is TGTGCCAGCAGCTTAGCGATAAGAACCGGGGAGCTGTTTTTT. The chain recombines TRBV7-8 with TRBJ2-2, with D uncertain. The CDR3 totals 14 residues. V lost 0 bases, J lost 5 bases, and 7 bases lay in between. Germline CDR1 is SGHVS and CDR2 is FQNEAQ.

This clonotype was seen many times. The gene calls are TRBV4-3 and TRBJ2-5; no definite D call. There are 14 residues in the CDR3. In germline, CDR1 is LGHNA, CDR2 YSLEER. The ends were cut back, 0 bases at V and 5 bases at J, with 10 bases in the middle. CDR3 coding DNA: TGCGCCAGCAGCCAAGATTCGGTCTTGGAGACCCAGTACTTC. It codes for CASSQDSVLETQYF.

The chain couples TRBV5-1 to TRBJ2-5, with D possibly TRBD2 on 5 matching bases. This CDR3 spans 14 amino acids. V gave up 1 base and J gave up 2 bases, with 9 bases separating them. Germline-derived CDR1 and CDR2 are SGHRS and YFSETQ. CDR3 residues: CASSLSPGQETQYF. The CDR3 bases are TGCGCCAGCAGCTTGTCCCCGGGGCAAGAGACCCAGTACTTC.

The gene calls are TRBV7-8 and TRBJ2-7; tentatively, D is TRBD2 (5 bases). The CDR3 runs to 13 residues. Trimming took 3 bases from V and 9 from J, leaving 15 bases between them. Germline V CDR1 and CDR2: SGHVS, FQNEAQ. CDR3 sequence (DNA): TGTGCCAGCAGCTTGGGATCTGGAGGTCCGCAGTACGTC. Its protein product is CASSLGSGGPQYV.

This clonotype was seen ten or more times. The chain combines TRBV12-3 or TRBV12-4 with TRBJ2-1, with TRBD2 identical over 7 bases. This CDR3 has 16 residues. The V gene end was trimmed by 7 bases and the J gene end by 5 bases; junction bases not matched to a gene: 14. The DNA for the CDR3 is TGTGCCAGCATCACTCGCAAGGGGCGGGGGAACAATGAGCAGTTCTTC. Amino acid sequence: CASITRKGRGNNEQFF.

This clonotype was counted at least ten times. The J gene is TRBJ1-5, the V gene TRBV12-3 or TRBV12-4; the D gene is possibly TRBD1 (5 bases). V lost 3 bases and J lost 4, with 10 bases in between. The CDR3 totals 14 residues. The CDR3: CASSFQDTNQPQHF. DNA for the CDR3: TGTGCCAGCAGTTTTCAGGACACAAATCAGCCCCAGCATTTT.

This clonotype was seen only a few times. The V call is TRBV7-6, the J call TRBJ2-5, with D possibly being TRBD1 (6 bases). The germline V gene has CDR1 SGHVS and CDR2 FNYEAQ. Trimming cost V 5 bases and J 4 bases, with 14 bases left between them. This CDR3 is 14 amino acids long. CDR3 nucleotide sequence: TGTGCCAGCAGCCCCACAGGGACGGGAGAGACCCAGTACTTC. Its translation: CASSPTGTGETQYF. The entire variable domain, with the rest obtained from reference TRBV7-6 and TRBJ2-5, is as follows: GAGVSQSPRYKVTKRGQDVALRCDPISGHVSLYWYRQALGQGPEFLTYFNYEAQQDKSGLPNDRFSAERPEGSISTLTIQRTEQRDSAMYRCASSPTGTGETQYFGPGTRLLVL.

The chain employs TRBV11-2 and TRBJ1-1, with 8 bases fitting TRBD1. The CDR3 extends over 13 amino acids. Germline lookup yields CDR1 SGHAT and CDR2 FQNNGV. The V gene end was trimmed by 4 bases and the J gene end by 8 bases; junction bases not matched to a gene: 6. In DNA form, the CDR3 reads TGTGCCAGCAGCTCGGACAGGGCCATGGAAGCTTTCTTT. It yields the protein CASSSDRAMEAFF.

In this sample, this clonotype turned up a few times. This sequence joins TRBV11-1 and TRBJ2-3; weak D call: TRBD2 (5 bases). Deletions cut 5 bases from V and 4 bases from J, with 10 bases between. Germline V gene sequence: CDR1 SGHAT, CDR2 FQDESV (reference sequence). The CDR3 length is 13 residues. CDR3 coding DNA: TGTGCCAGCAGCACCCTCGGGGCAGATACGCAGTATTTT. Translated: CASSTLGADTQYF.

This clonotype appeared a few times. This rearrangement joins TRBV4-1 to TRBJ2-1; D may be TRBD2 (5 bases). The CDR3 consists of 13 residues. Looked up from germline, CDR1 is MGHRA and CDR2 is YSYEKL. V lost 1 base, J lost 4 bases, and 5 bases lay in between. CDR3 bases: TGCGCCAGCAGCCAAGTAGCGTACAATGAGCAGTTCTTC. Amino acids: CASSQVAYNEQFF.